The rows below give T cell receptor beta chains drawn from one sample of a study of PD-1 blockade in mismatch repair-deficient tumors. Measured with immunoSEQ multiplex PCR; TCRdb has only the in-frame clones, and not every one. The sample has around 50,000 clones, more than 65% seen once. The specimen comprised PBMCs, sampled before pembrolizumab treatment. The receptor set was obtained from an adult with mismatch repair-deficient cancer. Each CDR3 is given with its conserved first and last residue. Fields, in order: V gene, J gene, D gene, clone size, CDR3 DNA, CDR3 protein. The D gene is left open where the match is weak. The listing skips clone size in some rows; elsewhere it reads once, few, many or a size class.

>TRBV7-2|TRBJ1-4|TRBD1|few
TGTGCCAGCAGCACCACAGGGGGCTATGAAAAACTGTTTTTT
CASSTTGGYEKLFF
>TRBV2|TRBJ1-2|.|few
TGTGCCAGCAGTGAAATTCAATATGGCTACACCTTC
CASSEIQYGYTF
>TRBV5-5|TRBJ2-5|TRBD1|.
TGTGCCAGCAGCGTGGACAGGGGTCAGGAGACCCAGTACTTC
CASSVDRGQETQYF
>TRBV6-5|TRBJ2-7|.|.
TGTGCCAGCAGTTACTCCAAGGGGGGCCGCGAGCAGTACTTC
CASSYSKGGREQYF
>TRBV27|TRBJ1-2|.|.
TGTGCCAGCAGGGGGTATGACGGGGCCCGAATTGGCTACACCTTC
CASRGYDGARIGYTF
>TRBV7-9|TRBJ2-7|.|.
TGTGCCAGCAGCACGAACAGGGAATTCGAGCAGTACTTC
CASSTNREFEQYF
>TRBV7-9|TRBJ1-1|.|.
TGTGCCATCACAGGGATTTCCACTGAAGCTTTCTTT
CAITGISTEAFF
>TRBV27|TRBJ1-1|TRBD1|.
TGTGCCAGCAGTTCGCCCGGGGGACAGGCTCCTTCTTTCTTT
CASSSPGGQAPSFF
>TRBV30|TRBJ2-7|.|.
TGTGCCTGGAGTAAAGGGGCAAACTACGAGCAGTACTTC
CAWSKGANYEQYF
>TRBV14|TRBJ2-1|TRBD2|.
TGTGCCAGCAGCCAAGGGCGGCCTAGCGGGAGGGATGAGCAGTTCTTC
CASSQGRPSGRDEQFF
>TRBV29-1|TRBJ1-5|.|.
TGCAGCGCCCGGGGGGATAGCAATCAGCCCCAGCATTTT
CSARGDSNQPQHF
>TRBV6-5|TRBJ2-1|.|.
TGTGCCAGCAGGCTAACTAATGAGCAGTTCTTC
CASRLTNEQFF
>TRBV7-6|TRBJ2-2|.|once
TGTGCCAGCAGGCAAGCATACCAAGGCACCGGGGAGCTGTTTTTT
CASRQAYQGTGELFF
>TRBV28|TRBJ2-5|.|.
TGTGCCAGCAGTTTTTGGCGGGACGAGACCCAGTACTTC
CASSFWRDETQYF
>TRBV12-5|TRBJ2-1|.|few
TGTGCTAGTGGTGGAGATGAGCAGTTCTTC
CASGGDEQFF
>TRBV10-3|TRBJ2-1|TRBD2|once
TGTGCCATCGGGGGGGGTAAGCGGGAGAATGAGCAGTTCTTC
CAIGGGKRENEQFF
>TRBV6-5|TRBJ2-7|TRBD1|.
TGTGCCAGCAGCCTGGGGACAGGGGAATTCGAGCAGTACTTC
CASSLGTGEFEQYF
>TRBV27|TRBJ1-4|TRBD1|.
TGTGCCAGCAGCACCGGGACAGGGTATGAAAAACTGTTTTTT
CASSTGTGYEKLFF
>TRBV6-1|TRBJ2-1|TRBD2|.
TGTGCCAGCAGTGAGCGGGAGGGCCATATCTTC
CASSEREGHIF
>TRBV12-5|TRBJ1-5|.|few
TGTGCTAGTGGTTTGCTACCCCTGGACAACATGATTAGCAATCAGCCCCAGCATTTT
CASGLLPLDNMISNQPQHF
>TRBV5-4|TRBJ2-5|TRBD2|.
TGTGCCAGCAGCTTGGGCGGACTAGCGGCCCCAGAGACCCAGTACTTC
CASSLGGLAAPETQYF
>TRBV7-9|TRBJ2-5|.|once
TGTGCCAGCAGCTCCTTTTCCGTATCAGAGACCCAGTACTTC
CASSSFSVSETQYF
>TRBV6-1|TRBJ1-3|.|.
TGTGCCAGCAGGGCGGGATCAAACGTGGACACCATATATTTT
CASRAGSNVDTIYF
>TRBV6-1|TRBJ1-1|.|once
TGTGCCAGCAGGGACTCAGAGGGAGCTTTCTTT
CASRDSEGAFF
>TRBV11-2|TRBJ2-1|.|once
TGTGCCAGCAGCTTAGATGAGGGGAATGAGCAGTTCTTC
CASSLDEGNEQFF
>TRBV9|TRBJ2-2|.|medium-sized
TGTGCCAGCAGCGCCGGCCGGGACTCCGGGGAGCTGTTTTTT
CASSAGRDSGELFF
>TRBV10-3|TRBJ1-3|.|.
TGTGCCATCAGTGAAAGACGGGTCTCTGGAAACACCATATATTTT
CAISERRVSGNTIYF
>TRBV10-3|TRBJ2-7|.|.
TGTGCCATCAGTGAGCAGGGATGGGGGACCCTGAACTCCTACGAGCAGTACTTC
CAISEQGWGTLNSYEQYF
>TRBV7-3|TRBJ2-7|.|.
TGTGCCAGCAGCTTAGGGGCAGGGCGAACCTACGAGCAGTACTTC
CASSLGAGRTYEQYF
>TRBV5-1|TRBJ2-7|TRBD2|.
TGCGCCAGCAGCTTGACTTGGGGACTAGCGGGCTACGAGCAGTACTTC
CASSLTWGLAGYEQYF
>TRBV7-9|TRBJ2-5|.|.
TGTGCCAGCAGCTTAGGGAGGGTAGAGACCCAGTACTTC
CASSLGRVETQYF
>TRBV18|TRBJ1-1|.|.
TGTGCCAGCTCACCGGGGCACGGCGTCACTGAAGCTTTCTTT
CASSPGHGVTEAFF
>TRBV7-9|TRBJ2-1|.|.
TGTGCCAGCAGCTCCCCAGGAGGGGGGGATTATCGCTCCTACAATGAGCAGTTCTTC
CASSSPGGGDYRSYNEQFF
>TRBV18|TRBJ1-1|.|.
TGTGCCAGCTCACCACCGGGGGGGAACACTGAAGCTTTCTTT
CASSPPGGNTEAFF
>TRBV27|TRBJ1-4|.|.
TGTGCCAGCAGCTATGGCCTGTGGGGTGAAAAACTGTTTTTT
CASSYGLWGEKLFF
>TRBV25-1|TRBJ2-5|.|.
TGTGCCAGCAGTGAATTTGGCGGTGGGCAAGAGACCCAGTACTTC
CASSEFGGGQETQYF
>TRBV28|TRBJ1-2|.|.
TGTGCCAGCAGCATCCCAGCTTATGGCTACACCTTC
CASSIPAYGYTF
>TRBV2|TRBJ2-5|TRBD1|.
TGTGCCAGCAGTGAAAGGGGGCGAGAGGAGGAGACCCAGTACTTC
CASSERGREEETQYF
>TRBV7-3|TRBJ2-1|.|.
TGTGCCAGCAGCTTAGAAGGGACTGACTACAATGAGCAGTTCTTC
CASSLEGTDYNEQFF
>TRBV5-1|TRBJ2-1|.|.
TGCGCCAGCAGCCTTATAAGACAGAGCTCCTACAATGAGCAGTTCTTC
CASSLIRQSSYNEQFF
>TRBV29-1|TRBJ2-1|.|.
TGCAGCCAGGGGGGGTACAATGAGCAGTTCTTC
CSQGGYNEQFF
>TRBV30|TRBJ2-7|.|.
TGTGCCTGGAGTGTTTCCTACGAGCAGTACTTC
CAWSVSYEQYF
>TRBV27|TRBJ1-2|.|.
TGTGCCAGCACCACCTCCTACCGGCTACGCTCTTCGGGCTACACCTTC
CASTTSYRLRSSGYTF
>TRBV14|TRBJ2-7|.|.
TGTGCCAGCAGCCAAAGCCCCTTTTTGGGTAGCAGCGGCTCCTACGAGCAGTACTTC
CASSQSPFLGSSGSYEQYF
>TRBV5-4|TRBJ2-7|.|.
TGTGCCAGCAGCCCGGGATCAGGGTTAACCTACGAGCAGTACTTC
CASSPGSGLTYEQYF
>TRBV5-6|TRBJ1-4|.|once
TGTGCCAGCAGCTTAAACCCCAACTGGGGTGAAAAACTGTTTTTT
CASSLNPNWGEKLFF
>TRBV19|TRBJ1-5|.|.
TGTGCCAGTAGTATTAATTACGGTAATCAGCCCCAGCATTTT
CASSINYGNQPQHF
>TRBV5-6|TRBJ1-2|TRBD1|.
TGTGCCAGCAGCGGGACAGGGGAGCAGGGCTACACCTTC
CASSGTGEQGYTF